The 4 T cell receptor beta chains presented below share a single source sample, sequenced in a study of regulatory T cells in long-lasting Graves disease. According to the study, TCR beta libraries were built with iRepertoire HTBI primers and CDR3-region Arm-PCR. TCRdb reanalysed the multiplex PCR reads using MiXCR and keeps one entry per CDR3 protein. The table records some 600,000 distinct CDR3 sequences, around 16% of them present only once. Time point denoted: newly diagnosed GD, antithyroid drugs for less than 3 months. PBMCs provided the RNA from which the TCR library was made. These data were also filed under a second study, of T cells in Graves' hyperthyroidism and ophthalmopathy.

This specimen was peripheral blood mononuclear cells (PBMCs), taken at new diagnosis, from a patient treated with antithyroid drugs. These receptors were taken from a young man with Graves disease.

This clonotype has a count of ten or more. The CDR3 reads CSVAGGPVGYDTEAFF. In DNA form, the CDR3 reads TGCAGCGTTGCAGGAGGGCCCGTTGGGTATGACACTGAAGCTTTCTTT. The chain joins TRBV29-1 to TRBJ1-1; the D is unclear. This CDR3 spans 16 amino acids. Trimming shortened V by 4 bases and J by 3 bases, and 21 bases separated the two germline ends. CDR1 and CDR2 from the germline V gene are SQVTM and ANQGSEA.

V and J are TRBV19 and TRBJ2-3; 10 bases fit TRBD1. CDR3 length: 16 residues. CDR1 and CDR2 from the germline V gene are LNHDA and SQIVND (reference sequence). Unmatched junction bases numbered 7, after V lost 3 bases and J lost 4 bases. In DNA form, the CDR3 reads TGTGCCAGTAGTATCGGGGGGACAGGGGCGGCAGATACGCAGTATTTT. It codes for CASSIGGTGAADTQYF. Looking up the rest from reference TRBV19 and TRBJ2-3 gives the full variable domain: DGGITQSPKYLFRKEGQNVTLSCEQNLNHDAMYWYRQDPGQGLRLIYYSQIVNDFQKGDIAEGYSVSREKKESFPLTVTSAQKNPTAFYLCASSIGGTGAADTQYFGPGTRLTVL.

This clonotype was recorded many times. V gene TRBV12-5 combines with J gene TRBJ1-1; D remains ambiguous. Germline V CDR1 and CDR2: LGHNT, FRNRAP. This CDR3 has 15 amino acids. The germline V and J ends were trimmed by 1 base and 1 base, with 10 bases remaining between them. The CDR3 region is CASGLGEPANTEAFF. CDR3 in DNA: TGTGCTAGTGGTTTGGGGGAACCGGCGAACACTGAAGCTTTCTTT.

This clonotype was counted at least ten times. The V call is TRBV5-1, the J call TRBJ2-1; no clear D gene. V lost 2 bases and J 6 bases, leaving 9 bases between the germline ends. The CDR3 sequence is 13 residues long. Germline loops: CDR1 SGHRS, CDR2 YFSETQ. The CDR3 loop is CASSFSGPNEQFF. The CDR3 nucleotides read TGCGCCAGCAGCTTTAGTGGGCCCAATGAGCAGTTCTTC.